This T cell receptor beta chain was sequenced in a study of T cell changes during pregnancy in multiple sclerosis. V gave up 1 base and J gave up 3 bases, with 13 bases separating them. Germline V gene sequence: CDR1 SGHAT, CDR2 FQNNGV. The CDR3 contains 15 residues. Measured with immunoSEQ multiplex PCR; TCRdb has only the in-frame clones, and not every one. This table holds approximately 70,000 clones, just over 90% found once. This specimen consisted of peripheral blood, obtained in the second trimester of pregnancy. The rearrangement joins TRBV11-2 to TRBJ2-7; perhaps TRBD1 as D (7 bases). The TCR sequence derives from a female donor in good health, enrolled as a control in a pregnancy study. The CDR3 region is CASSLGQGGLYEQYF. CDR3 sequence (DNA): TGTGCCAGCAGCTTAGGGCAGGGGGGACTCTACGAGCAGTACTTC.